What follows are 25 T cell receptor beta chains derived from one specimen sequenced in a study of cytomegalovirus exposure and HLA in healthy donors (dated by TCRdb to between 2016 and 2019). Library construction relied on the immunoSEQ multiplex PCR assay. For the multiplex PCR, a mixture combining 60 forward primers for TCR Vbeta segments and 13 reverse primers for TCR Jbeta segments was used. The table was pulled from immuneACCESS by TCRdb, which kept in-frame rearrangements only. Such tables lose some clones; where checked, under half of the loss comes from unresolved V genes, and the rest has no known cause. The sample table shows some 96,000 clones, and 60% to 80% are seen once. The ten largest account for under 20% of the sample. The source material was PBMCs. Source of these receptors: a woman aged 60-70 years in good health and CMV-seropositive.

The chain joins TRBV5-4 to TRBJ2-7; possibly TRBD1 for D (6 bases). The germline V gene has CDR1 SGHNT and CDR2 YYREEE (reference sequence). V was pared by 1 base and J by 2 bases, with 7 bases between. This CDR3 contains 13 residues. In DNA, the CDR3 is TGTGCCAGCAGCTTGTGGGGGCCCTACGAGCAGTACTTC. This sequence encodes CASSLWGPYEQYF.

This clone was counted once. This chain connects TRBV29-1 to TRBJ1-2; TRBD1 aligns across 7 bases. CDR1 is SQVTM, CDR2 ANQGSEA, per germline. The CDR3 spans 12 residues. With 7 bases clipped from V and 5 bases from J, the junction kept 7 bases outside the gene matches. The CDR3 DNA sequence: TGCAGCGGCCACGACAGGGCGTATGGCTACACCTTC. Translated: CSGHDRAYGYTF. The full variable domain, rest sourced from reference TRBV29-1 and TRBJ1-2, is SAVISQKPSRDICQRGTSLTIQCQVDSQVTMMFWYRQQPGQSLTLIATANQGSEATYESGFVIDKFPISRPNLTFSTLTVSNMSPEDSSIYLCSGHDRAYGYTFGSGTRLTVV.

This clone has a handful of counts. The V call is TRBV27, the J call TRBJ2-1; 10 bases match TRBD2. This CDR3 has 16 residues. The trim removed 4 bases at V and 2 bases at J, leaving 5 bases unmatched. Per germline, CDR1 MNHEY and CDR2 SMNVEV (reference sequence). CDR3: CASSWGLAGAYNEQFF. CDR3 sequence (DNA): TGTGCCAGCAGTTGGGGTCTAGCGGGAGCCTACAATGAGCAGTTCTTC.

The chain joins TRBV4-2 to TRBJ2-7; 7 nucleotides align to TRBD2. The length of the CDR3 is 13 residues. With 3 bases clipped from V and 7 bases from J, the junction kept 6 bases outside the gene matches. CDR1 and CDR2 (germline): LGHNA, YNFKEQ. Here the CDR3 DNA reads TGTGCCAGCAGCCAGGGCTCCGGGAGGGAGCAGTACTTC. Translated: CASSQGSGREQYF.

This sequence joins TRBV7-9 and TRBJ2-6, with TRBD2 identical over 7 bases. The CDR3 totals 16 residues. The trim removed 5 bases at V and 2 bases at J, leaving 6 bases unmatched. CDR1 is SEHNR, CDR2 FQNEAQ, per germline (reference sequence). The CDR3 bases are TGTGCCAGCAGCCCCCGGGGGGTACCTGGGGCCAACGTCCTGACTTTC. It codes for CASSPRGVPGANVLTF.

V and J are TRBV28 and TRBJ2-7; TRBD1 matches 8 bases. The CDR3 has 15 amino acids. Trimming at V came to 5 bases and at J to 4 bases, leaving 10 bases not matched to a gene. Germline V lookup: CDR1 MDHEN, CDR2 SYDVKM. CDR3 loop: CASSARTGRDYEQYF. The CDR3 DNA is TGTGCCAGCAGTGCTAGGACAGGGCGCGATTACGAGCAGTACTTC.

Remarks on this clone: An end of the junction does not agree with germline; a read error may underlie this. V is TRBV11-2 and J is TRBJ2-1; the match to TRBD1 covers 8 bases. CDR1 and CDR2 from the germline V gene are SGHAT and FQNNGV. The CDR3 length is 15 residues. CDR3 coding DNA: TGTGCCAGCAGCTTAGGACAGGGGCCCTATAATGAGCAGTTCTTC. Its protein product is CASSLGQGPYNEQFF.

V usage is TRBV5-1 and J usage is TRBJ2-1; D may be TRBD2 (6 bases). Germline values: CDR1 SGHRS, CDR2 YFSETQ. V was shortened by 1 base and J by 0 bases, with 23 bases between the two germline ends. The CDR3 is made up of 20 amino acids. DNA of the CDR3: TGCGCCAGCAGCTTGAGTCCCGCGGGATTAGTCCCTAGCTCCTACAATGAGCAGTTCTTC. Its protein product is CASSLSPAGLVPSSYNEQFF. The full variable domain, completed using reference TRBV5-1 and TRBJ2-1, is KAGVTQTPRYLIKTRGQQVTLSCSPISGHRSVSWYQQTPGQGLQFLFEYFSETQRNKGNFPGRFSGRQFSNSRSEMNVSTLELGDSALYLCASSLSPAGLVPSSYNEQFFGPGTRLTVL.

The CDR3 here is CASSIGGRAEDEQFF. Written as DNA, the CDR3 is TGTGCCAGCAGTATAGGCGGGAGGGCCGAGGATGAGCAGTTCTTC. V and J are TRBV6-6 and TRBJ2-1, with 9 positions matching TRBD2. CDR3 length: 15 residues. The V gene's germline CDR1 is MNHNY and CDR2 SVGAGI (reference sequence). V lost 5 bases to trimming and J lost 8 bases; unmatched junction nucleotides: 10.

The chain joins TRBV28 to TRBJ1-5, with D possibly matching TRBD1 (6 bases). Germline CDR1 and CDR2: MDHEN and SYDVKM. Trimming took 2 bases from V and 10 from J, leaving 21 bases between them. CDR3 size: 16 residues. The CDR3 region is CASSLLRLTGRHPQHF. The CDR3 nucleotides are TGTGCCAGCAGTTTACTCCGTTTGACAGGCCGTCATCCCCAGCATTTT.

This rearrangement joins TRBV6-6 to TRBJ1-5, with D perhaps matching TRBD1 (5 bases). The V end was cut by 2 bases, the J end by 1 base, with 9 bases between. Germline V lookup: CDR1 MNHNY, CDR2 SVGAGI (reference sequence). CDR3 length equals 15 residues. CDR3 protein: CASSYLDTSNQPQHF. The CDR3 DNA reads TGTGCCAGCAGTTACCTGGACACAAGCAATCAGCCCCAGCATTTT.

The CDR3 DNA follows: TGTGCCAGTACCGATCGGTGGGAGTGGCGGAACACCGGGGAGCTGTTTTTT. Translating gives CASTDRWEWRNTGELFF. The chain uses TRBV19 and TRBJ2-2, with D possibly matching TRBD2 (5 bases). Looked up from germline, CDR1 is LNHDA and CDR2 is SQIVND (reference sequence). The germline V and J ends were trimmed by 7 bases and 1 base, with 19 bases remaining between them. CDR3 length: 17 residues.

The CDR3: CASSIDPASGAYEQYF. The CDR3 bases are TGTGCCAGTAGTATAGATCCGGCTAGCGGGGCCTACGAGCAGTACTTC. The rearrangement uses TRBV19 and TRBJ2-7; 9 bases align to TRBD2. This CDR3 is built from 16 residues. The junction had 5 bases not matched to a gene; V was cut back by 0 bases and J by 2 bases. From germline, CDR1 is LNHDA and CDR2 SQIVND (reference sequence). Variable domain in full (rest from reference TRBV19 and TRBJ2-7): DGGITQSPKYLFRKEGQNVTLSCEQNLNHDAMYWYRQDPGQGLRLIYYSQIVNDFQKGDIAEGYSVSREKKESFPLTVTSAQKNPTAFYLCASSIDPASGAYEQYFGPGTRLTVT.

This rearrangement joins TRBV7-3 to TRBJ1-2, with a weak D call TRBD1 (6 bases). The germline V and J ends were trimmed by 0 bases and 8 bases, with 10 bases remaining between them. The CDR3 has 13 amino acids. Germline V gene data show CDR1 as SGHTA and CDR2 as FQGTGA. CDR3 sequence: CASSLTQGTGYTF. CDR3 DNA: TGTGCCAGCAGCTTAACCCAGGGGACCGGCTACACCTTC.

The chain recombines TRBV7-2 with TRBJ1-5; no reliable D call. This CDR3 is 16 amino acids long. Germline CDR1 SGHTA, CDR2 FQGNSA. Trimming cost V 4 bases and J 4 bases, with 17 bases left between them. The CDR3 DNA reads TGTGCCAGCAGCTACTCCTACTCGCCCCTGAATCAGCCCCAGCATTTT. It yields the protein CASSYSYSPLNQPQHF.

The chain couples TRBV19 to TRBJ2-7, with a possible D match to TRBD2 (5 bases). The germline V gene has CDR1 LNHDA and CDR2 SQIVND (reference sequence). The length of the CDR3 is 14 residues. V shed 5 bases and J shed 2 bases, with 13 bases lying between them. The CDR3 is CASSLLGSPYEQYF. The CDR3, as DNA: TGTGCCAGTAGTCTGTTGGGGAGCCCCTACGAGCAGTACTTC.

This clone was observed a few times. This chain links TRBV28 with TRBJ1-3; D unclear. The germline V gene has CDR1 MDHEN and CDR2 SYDVKM. This CDR3 has 15 amino acids. V lost 2 bases to trimming and J lost 1 base, with 9 bases between them. The CDR3 loop is CASSLRPGSGNTIYF. CDR3 DNA: TGTGCCAGCAGTTTAAGACCAGGTTCTGGAAACACCATATATTTT.

The rearrangement joins TRBV2 to TRBJ2-7; 13 bases fit TRBD2. The junction had 2 bases not matched to a gene; V was cut back by 6 bases and J by 3 bases. The CDR3 sequence is 14 residues long. Germline V CDR1 and CDR2: SNHLY, FYNNEI. This CDR3 is CASRGLAGDYEQYF. DNA of the CDR3: TGTGCCAGCAGAGGACTAGCGGGAGACTACGAGCAGTACTTC.

The rearrangement uses TRBV5-4 and TRBJ2-7, with 8 bases matching TRBD2. With 4 bases clipped from V and 5 bases from J, the junction kept 5 bases outside the gene matches. The germline V gene has CDR1 SGHNT and CDR2 YYREEE (reference sequence). The CDR3 covers 13 residues. CDR3 sequence reads: CASSRTGGNEQYF. In DNA, the CDR3 is TGTGCCAGCAGCCGAACGGGAGGGAACGAGCAGTACTTC.

The gene calls are TRBV2 and TRBJ1-1, with D possibly matching TRBD1 (5 bases). CDR1 SNHLY and CDR2 FYNNEI come from the germline V gene. This CDR3 spans 13 amino acids. V was shortened by 1 base and J by 6 bases, with 9 bases between the two germline ends. The CDR3 here is CASSEVSGPEAFF. The CDR3 DNA follows: TGTGCCAGCAGTGAAGTATCAGGGCCTGAAGCTTTCTTT. The full variable domain, rest sourced from reference TRBV2 and TRBJ1-1, is EPEVTQTPSHQVTQMGQEVILRCVPISNHLYFYWYRQILGQKVEFLVSFYNNEISEKSEIFDDQFSVERPDGSNFTLKIRSTKLEDSAMYFCASSEVSGPEAFFGQGTRLTVV.

The CDR3 here is CASSHRPRTVNTLNTEAFF. The CDR3 region has the DNA TGTGCCAGCAGCCACAGACCCCGGACAGTCAACACGCTGAACACTGAAGCTTTCTTT. The chain recombines TRBV14 with TRBJ1-1; perhaps TRBD1 as D (6 bases). Germline CDR1 is SGHDN and CDR2 is FVKESK. The CDR3 extends over 19 amino acids. Trimming cost V 3 bases and J 0 bases, with 23 bases left between them.

The chain has TRBV5-6 and TRBJ1-6; D gene unclear. The CDR3 is made up of 16 amino acids. Trimming cost V 4 bases and J 10 bases, with 21 bases left between them. Germline-derived CDR1 and CDR2 are SGHDT and YYEEEE. CDR3 region: CASSRRGAGVGSPLHF. The CDR3 DNA is TGTGCCAGCAGCCGCCGGGGAGCCGGGGTCGGATCACCCCTCCACTTT.

V usage is TRBV2 and J usage is TRBJ1-1; D is perhaps TRBD1 (5 bases). V gave up 4 bases and J gave up 11 bases, with 11 bases separating them. The CDR3 length is 11 residues. CDR1 is SNHLY, CDR2 FYNNEI, per germline. Written as DNA, the CDR3 is TGTGCCAGCAGTGCTACAGGAACGGCTTTCTTT. Protein: CASSATGTAFF.

The CDR3 sequence: CASSPRDRHYEQYF. Written as DNA, the CDR3 is TGCGCCAGCAGCCCGCGGGACAGGCATTACGAGCAGTACTTC. The chain is built from TRBV4-1 and TRBJ2-5; 8 nucleotides align to TRBD1. Matching the DNA end better, TRBJ2-7 makes the J call doubtful. Germline loops: CDR1 MGHRA, CDR2 YSYEKL. The CDR3 extends over 14 amino acids.

The V and J genes are TRBV7-9 and TRBJ2-5, with TRBD2 identical over 14 bases. The J call may be wrong; the DNA end is better matched by TRBJ2-7. Germline CDR1 and CDR2: SEHNR and FQNEAQ (reference sequence). The CDR3 runs 18 residues. The CDR3 DNA reads as TGTGCCAGCAGCTCCGGGACTAGCGGGAGTCCCCTCTCCTACGAGCAGTACTTC. Translated, it gives CASSSGTSGSPLSYEQYF.